The 32 T cell receptor beta chains in this list originate from one sample, sequenced in a study of blood T cell repertoires in COVID-19. The assay was immunoSEQ multiplex PCR, and TCRdb's table has in-frame clones only and misses some. The data contain about 210,000 clones, over 75% of them singletons. Sequencing was carried out using peripheral blood. The receptors originated from a woman in her 40s with acute or convalescent COVID-19.

The rearrangement joins TRBV7-6 to TRBJ1-1; the D is unclear. The CDR3 is 15 residues long. Trimming shortened V by 1 base and J by 3 bases, and 12 bases separated the two germline ends. Germline-derived CDR1 and CDR2 are SGHVS and FNYEAQ. The CDR3 is CASSLETGSDTEAFF. The CDR3 DNA is TGTGCCAGCAGCTTAGAGACCGGGAGCGACACTGAAGCTTTCTTT. The full variable domain, with the rest looked up from reference TRBV7-6 and TRBJ1-1, is GAGVSQSPRYKVTKRGQDVALRCDPISGHVSLYWYRQALGQGPEFLTYFNYEAQQDKSGLPNDRFSAERPEGSISTLTIQRTEQRDSAMYRCASSLETGSDTEAFFGQGTRLTVV.

The chain recombines TRBV6-6 with TRBJ1-4, with 10 bases identical to TRBD1. CDR3 length: 16 amino acids. V was clipped by 6 bases and J by 5 bases; unmatched bases: 9. CDR1 and CDR2 (germline): MNHNY, SVGAGI (reference sequence). In DNA, the CDR3 is TGTGCCAGCAGCCCCGGCGACAGGGGGCAGAATGAAAAACTGTTTTTT. Protein: CASSPGDRGQNEKLFF.

This chain links TRBV6-2 or TRBV6-3 with TRBJ2-6; unclear D gene. V gave up 6 bases and J gave up 5 bases, with 17 bases separating them. The CDR3 spans 16 residues. Germline V lookup: CDR1 MNHEY, CDR2 SVGEGT. CDR3 coding DNA: TGTGCCAGCAGCCGGAGTTTGTCCTCCCGGGCCAACGTCCTGACTTTC. Translation gives CASSRSLSSRANVLTF.

This sequence joins TRBV2 and TRBJ1-5; D perhaps matches TRBD1 (6 bases). This CDR3 region has 15 residues. Per germline, CDR1 SNHLY and CDR2 FYNNEI. Between the trimmed V and J ends, which lost 6 bases and 0 bases, there was a span of 12 bases. The CDR3 region has the DNA TGTGCCAGCAGCCTCGGACAGTATAGCAATCAGCCCCAGCATTTT. Its protein product is CASSLGQYSNQPQHF.

The chain employs TRBV3-1 (or the pseudogene TRBV3-2) and TRBJ2-1; 7 bases fit TRBD1. This CDR3 region has 13 residues. Germline V gives CDR1 LGHDT, CDR2 YNNKEL (reference sequence). Trimming cost V 4 bases and J 10 bases; bases outside gene matches: 7. The CDR3, as DNA: TGTGCCAGCAGCCCGACATACAGGGGCGAGCAGTTCTTC. Translation: CASSPTYRGEQFF.

The chain is built from TRBV6-2 or TRBV6-3 and TRBJ1-5; 11 nucleotides line up with TRBD1. Germline lookup yields CDR1 MNHEY and CDR2 SVGEGT. The V and J ends lost 6 bases and 6 bases, in that order; junction bases with no gene match: 10. The CDR3 totals 16 residues. This chain's CDR3 is CASSRGTGGFGQPQHF. The CDR3 region has the DNA TGTGCCAGCAGCCGCGGGACAGGGGGATTCGGTCAGCCCCAGCATTTT.

This clone was picked up one time. The V call is TRBV5-1, the J call TRBJ1-2; TRBD1 is a possible D gene (6 bases). Germline assignment: CDR1 SGHRS and CDR2 YFSETQ. This CDR3 region has 13 residues. Trimming pared 4 bases from V and 13 bases from J, leaving 20 bases between. CDR3 sequence: CASSLDRPYEGTF. CDR3 in DNA: TGCGCCAGCAGCCTGGACAGACCCTATGAAGGCACCTTC.

The gene calls are TRBV11-1 and TRBJ2-1, with 8 positions matching TRBD2. The CDR3 has 15 residues. V shed 3 bases, J shed 2 bases, and the junction held 3 bases outside the gene matches. CDR1 is SGHAT and CDR2 is FQDESV in the germline V gene (reference sequence). The CDR3 bases are TGTGCCAGCAGCTTGGGGACTAGGACCTACAATGAGCAGTTCTTC. It specifies CASSLGTRTYNEQFF.

This clone was seen just once. This chain uses TRBV5-6 with TRBJ2-3, with 10 positions matching TRBD1. Germline V gene sequence: CDR1 SGHDT, CDR2 YYEEEE. The CDR3 has 15 residues. Trimming removed 4 bases from V and 1 base from J; junction bases left unmatched: 3. The CDR3 bases are TGTGCCAGCAGCGGGGACAGGGGCCGCACAGATACGCAGTATTTT. Protein: CASSGDRGRTDTQYF.

The chain recombines TRBV18 with TRBJ1-2, with 9 bases aligning to TRBD1. The CDR3 length is 15 residues. Looked up from germline, CDR1 is KGHSH and CDR2 is LQKENI. V lost 3 bases to trimming and J lost 4 bases; unmatched junction nucleotides: 6. This CDR3 reads CASSPRTGDPYGYTF. The CDR3 nucleotides are TGTGCCAGCTCACCCCGGACAGGGGACCCCTATGGCTACACCTTC.

This chain joins TRBV10-3 and TRBJ2-2; D is possibly TRBD1 (6 bases). CDR1 ENHRY and CDR2 SYGVKD come from the germline V gene. The CDR3 has 16 amino acids. Trimming left V 2 bases short and J 3 bases short, with 13 bases between. The CDR3 nucleotides read TGTGCCATCAGTGAGCCTTTAGGGGGTTACACCGGGGAGCTGTTTTTT. It specifies CAISEPLGGYTGELFF.

The genes are TRBV6-5 and TRBJ1-3; 9 bases are shared with TRBD1. Per germline, CDR1 MNHEY and CDR2 SVGAGI. The V gene end was trimmed by 8 bases and the J gene end by 3 bases; junction bases not matched to a gene: 5. This CDR3 is built from 14 residues. The CDR3 sequence is CASWTGEFGNTIYF. In nucleotides, the CDR3 is TGTGCCAGCTGGACAGGGGAATTTGGAAACACCATATATTTT.

The genes are TRBV2 and TRBJ2-4; D may be TRBD2 (6 bases). Trimming cost V 6 bases and J 2 bases, with 20 bases left between them. CDR1 SNHLY and CDR2 FYNNEI come from the germline V gene. CDR3 length equals 17 residues. The CDR3 here is CASREMGTSLTKNIQYF. The CDR3, as DNA: TGTGCCAGCAGAGAGATGGGGACTTCCCTCACCAAAAACATTCAGTACTTC.

V gene TRBV25-1 combines with J gene TRBJ1-6; a possible D gene is TRBD1 (6 bases). From germline, CDR1 is MGHDK and CDR2 SYGVNS. CDR3 length: 15 residues. Trimming stripped 8 bases from V and 7 bases from J, with 18 bases between. This CDR3 is CASRDTQRWNSPLHF. CDR3 coding DNA: TGTGCCAGCCGGGACACTCAGAGGTGGAATTCACCCCTCCACTTT.

V gene TRBV11-3 combines with J gene TRBJ1-1; possible D gene TRBD1, 5 bases. The CDR3 spans 16 residues. Deletions cut 5 bases from V and 0 bases from J, with 16 bases between. Germline CDR1 SGHNT, CDR2 YENEEA. The CDR3: CASSPTRAGLNTEAFF. For the CDR3, the DNA is TGTGCCAGCAGCCCTACCAGGGCTGGCCTGAACACTGAAGCTTTCTTT.

This clone was counted a single time. The chain employs TRBV18 and TRBJ1-4; D perhaps matches TRBD1 (6 bases). Germline V gives CDR1 KGHSH, CDR2 LQKENI. The CDR3 length is 14 residues. The ends were cut back, 0 bases at V and 7 bases at J, with 9 bases in the middle. As DNA, the CDR3 is TGTGCCAGCTCACCACCGGGACATACTGAAAAACTGTTTTTT. Translating it yields CASSPPGHTEKLFF. Supplemented by reference TRBV18 and TRBJ1-4, the full variable domain reads NAGVMQNPRHLVRRRGQEARLRCSPMKGHSHVYWYRQLPEEGLKFMVYLQKENIIDESGMPKERFSAEFPKEGPSILRIQQVVRGDSAAYFCASSPPGHTEKLFFGSGTQLSVL.

The V and J genes are TRBV5-1 and TRBJ1-2; D perhaps matches TRBD1 (6 bases). CDR1 is SGHRS and CDR2 is YFSETQ in the germline V gene. The CDR3 consists of 13 residues. V lost 4 bases, J lost 2 bases, and 9 bases lay in between. In DNA, the CDR3 is TGCGCCAGCAGCAAACAGGGAAACTATGGCTACACCTTC. It specifies CASSKQGNYGYTF.

The rearrangement joins TRBV5-1 to TRBJ2-5, with 8 bases fitting TRBD1. The ends lost 4 bases at V and 1 base at J; junction bases unmatched: 3. The CDR3 loop spans 14 amino acids. The germline V gene has CDR1 SGHRS and CDR2 YFSETQ. The CDR3 reads CASSLQGVQETQYF. DNA for the CDR3: TGCGCCAGCAGCCTACAGGGGGTCCAAGAGACCCAGTACTTC.

A few counts support this clone. DNA for the CDR3: TGTGCCAGCAGCTTAGATCACAATGGACAGATCTATGGCTACACCTTC. It is translated as CASSLDHNGQIYGYTF. The chain is built from TRBV7-8 and TRBJ1-2; TRBD1 is a possible D gene (6 bases). This CDR3 has 16 residues. Germline CDR1 SGHVS, CDR2 FQNEAQ. V lost 1 base and J lost 4, with 16 bases in between.

The chain joins TRBV9 to TRBJ2-7; no definite D call. CDR1 and CDR2 from the germline V gene are SGDLS and YYNGEE. V dropped 2 bases and J dropped 6 bases, with 21 bases sitting between them. The CDR3 consists of 16 residues. The CDR3 loop reads CASSVCLASSPSEQYV. In DNA form, the CDR3 reads TGTGCCAGCAGCGTTTGTCTTGCCTCGTCACCGAGCGAGCAGTACGTC.

The CDR3, as DNA: TGCGCCAGCAGTCCATTTCGGACGGGAATCACTGAAGCTTTCTTT. Its protein product is CASSPFRTGITEAFF. The chain carries TRBV10-2 and TRBJ1-1; D gene ambiguous. The CDR3 is made up of 15 amino acids. Germline V lookup: CDR1 WSHSY, CDR2 SAAADI. The germline V and J ends were trimmed by 5 bases and 4 bases, with 17 bases remaining between them.

The chain combines TRBV4-1 with TRBJ1-6; tentatively, D is TRBD1 (6 bases). The CDR3 spans 15 residues. Trimming removed 4 bases from V and 13 bases from J, with 20 bases in between. The V gene's germline CDR1 is MGHRA and CDR2 YSYEKL. The CDR3 loop is CASSPDVQGPRPLHF. The CDR3 nucleotides are TGCGCCAGCAGCCCAGATGTACAGGGCCCTAGGCCCCTCCACTTT.

V is TRBV25-1 and J is TRBJ1-3; 7 nucleotides align to TRBD1. This CDR3 contains 16 residues. Germline V gene lookup returns CDR1 MGHDK and CDR2 SYGVNS. The V gene end was trimmed by 2 bases and the J gene end by 3 bases; junction bases not matched to a gene: 7. Here the CDR3 DNA reads TGTGCCAGCAGTGAACAGGGGGATATAGGTGGAAACACCATATATTTT. This encodes CASSEQGDIGGNTIYF. The full variable domain, with the rest looked up from reference TRBV25-1 and TRBJ1-3, is EADIYQTPRYLVIGTGKKITLECSQTMGHDKMYWYQQDPGMELHLIHYSYGVNSTEKGDLSSESTVSRIRTEHFPLTLESARPSHTSQYLCASSEQGDIGGNTIYFGEGSWLTVV.

The sample holds one count of this clone. The V and J genes are TRBV12-3 or TRBV12-4 and TRBJ2-2; no clear D. Deletions cut 8 bases from V and 1 base from J, with 8 bases between. The CDR3 has 13 residues. The CDR3 reads CASGRGNTGELFF. DNA of the CDR3: TGTGCCAGCGGCCGTGGGAACACCGGGGAGCTGTTTTTT.

The chain links TRBV5-5 to TRBJ2-5; D perhaps matches TRBD1 (5 bases). This CDR3 has 14 residues. V dropped 4 bases and J dropped 1 base, with 11 bases sitting between them. Germline CDR1 is SGHKS and CDR2 is YYEKEE (reference sequence). The CDR3 loop reads CASSLDNPQETQYF. CDR3 DNA: TGTGCCAGCAGCCTGGACAATCCCCAAGAGACCCAGTACTTC.

This chain links TRBV9 with TRBJ1-1, with D unclear. Germline loops: CDR1 SGDLS, CDR2 YYNGEE. The CDR3 sequence is 16 residues long. V lost 3 bases, J lost 0 bases, and 15 bases lay in between. The CDR3 region is CASSARRSGLNTEAFF. The CDR3 DNA sequence: TGTGCCAGCAGCGCCCGGCGGAGCGGCTTGAACACTGAAGCTTTCTTT.

The chain combines TRBV30 with TRBJ2-2; maybe TRBD2 (6 bases). CDR1 and CDR2 from the germline V gene are GTSNPN and SVGIG (reference sequence). Trimming left V 5 bases short and J 6 bases short, with 16 bases between. The length of the CDR3 is 14 residues. CDR3 residues: CAWAGRGNPGELFF. The DNA of the CDR3 is TGTGCCTGGGCAGGGCGGGGTAACCCCGGGGAGCTGTTTTTT.

The V and J genes are TRBV13 and TRBJ2-5; 15 bases match TRBD2. V was pared by 5 bases and J by 5 bases, with 12 bases of the junction left unmatched. The CDR3 sequence is 18 residues long. Germline V gene lookup returns CDR1 PRHDT and CDR2 FYEKMQ (reference sequence). This CDR3 is CASSLWTSGGARVETQYF. The CDR3 nucleotides read TGTGCCAGCAGCCTATGGACTAGCGGGGGGGCGAGGGTCGAGACCCAGTACTTC.

This clone showed up just once. CDR3 DNA: TGTGCCAGCAGTCCGAGCCCAGGGAACACTGAAGCTTTCTTT. It codes for CASSPSPGNTEAFF. The chain has TRBV27 and TRBJ1-1; D unclear. The germline gives CDR1 MNHEY, CDR2 SMNVEV (reference sequence). The V gene lost 5 bases and the J gene lost 1 base, with 11 bases spanning the gap. This CDR3 has 14 residues.

The chain carries TRBV5-1 and TRBJ1-3, with a weak D call TRBD1 (5 bases). V dropped 7 bases and J dropped 3 bases, with 11 bases sitting between them. CDR1 SGHRS and CDR2 YFSETQ come from the germline V gene. This CDR3 is 13 amino acids long. In DNA, the CDR3 is TGCGCCAGCTCGCCAGGGTTTGGAAACACCATATATTTT. Protein sequence: CASSPGFGNTIYF. The full variable domain, completed using reference TRBV5-1 and TRBJ1-3, is KAGVTQTPRYLIKTRGQQVTLSCSPISGHRSVSWYQQTPGQGLQFLFEYFSETQRNKGNFPGRFSGRQFSNSRSEMNVSTLELGDSALYLCASSPGFGNTIYFGEGSWLTVV.

The chain couples TRBV4-1 to TRBJ1-3; no clear D. CDR1 is MGHRA, CDR2 YSYEKL, per germline. This CDR3 is built from 16 residues. The germline V and J ends were trimmed by 4 bases and 0 bases, with 13 bases remaining between them. The CDR3 nucleotides read TGCGCCAGCAGCCCCCCCAGGTTTATCTCTGGAAACACCATATATTTT. Encoded protein: CASSPPRFISGNTIYF.

This clone was seen a handful of times. The chain links TRBV19 to TRBJ1-6, with a tentative D call TRBD1 (5 bases). Germline V CDR1 and CDR2: LNHDA, SQIVND (reference sequence). The length of the CDR3 is 13 residues. V was pared by 7 bases and J by 3 bases, with 7 bases between. The CDR3 DNA sequence: TGTGCCAGTACCGACAGCTATAATTCACCCCTCCACTTT. Amino acid sequence: CASTDSYNSPLHF.